This note documents a single TCR beta chain sequence. V was cut by 0 bases and J by 4 bases, with 9 bases left in between. Germline V gene lookup returns CDR1 MNHEY and CDR2 SMNVEV (reference sequence). This CDR3 spans 14 amino acids. TCRdb redid the calling of the PCR reads with MiXCR, one entry per CDR3 protein. The sample records 300,000 to 350,000 distinct CDR3 sequences, about a fifth being singletons. This sample is drawn from a study of molecular identifiers for immune sequencing clone quantification. Sequenced: naive CD8+ T cells from blood, with Jurkat cell RNA spiked in. Subset: FACS-sorted CD8+CD4-CCR7+CD45RA+ naive T cells. The sequence derives from a human donor in good health. Some libraries in this study had Jurkat cell RNA spiked in. The chain employs TRBV27 and TRBJ1-1; no reliable D call. The CDR3 region has the DNA TGTGCCAGCAGTTTATCCCCTGGGCGCACTGAAGCTTTCTTT. Translation gives CASSLSPGRTEAFF.